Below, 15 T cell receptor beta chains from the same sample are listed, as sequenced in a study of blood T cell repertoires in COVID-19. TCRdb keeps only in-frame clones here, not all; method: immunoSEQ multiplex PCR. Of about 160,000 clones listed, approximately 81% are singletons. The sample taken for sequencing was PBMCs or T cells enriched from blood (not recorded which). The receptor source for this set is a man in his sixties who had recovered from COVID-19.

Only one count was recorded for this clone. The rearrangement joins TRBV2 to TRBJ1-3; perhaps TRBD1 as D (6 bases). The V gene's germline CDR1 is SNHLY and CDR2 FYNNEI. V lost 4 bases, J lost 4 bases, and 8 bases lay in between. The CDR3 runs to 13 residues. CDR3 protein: CASSARGGNTIYF. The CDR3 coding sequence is TGTGCCAGCAGTGCAAGGGGGGGAAACACCATATATTTT.

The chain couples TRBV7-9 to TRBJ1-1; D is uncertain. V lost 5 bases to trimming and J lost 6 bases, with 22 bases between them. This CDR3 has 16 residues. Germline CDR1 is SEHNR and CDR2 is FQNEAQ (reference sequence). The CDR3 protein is CASSPAGVVSVSEAFF. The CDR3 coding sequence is TGTGCCAGCAGCCCAGCGGGTGTGGTTTCGGTGTCTGAAGCTTTCTTT.

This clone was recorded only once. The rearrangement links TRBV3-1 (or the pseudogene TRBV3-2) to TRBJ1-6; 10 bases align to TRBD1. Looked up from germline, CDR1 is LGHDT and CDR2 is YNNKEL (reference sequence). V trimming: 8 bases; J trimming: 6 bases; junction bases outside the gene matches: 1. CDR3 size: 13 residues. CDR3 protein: CASGDRGNSPLHF. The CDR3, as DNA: TGTGCCAGCGGGGACAGGGGTAATTCACCCCTCCACTTT.

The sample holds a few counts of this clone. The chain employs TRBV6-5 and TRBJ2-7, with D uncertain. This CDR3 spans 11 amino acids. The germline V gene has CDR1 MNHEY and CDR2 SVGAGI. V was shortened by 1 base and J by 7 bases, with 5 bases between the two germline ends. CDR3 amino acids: CASSYYSEQYF. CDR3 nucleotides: TGTGCCAGCAGTTACTACTCAGAGCAGTACTTC.

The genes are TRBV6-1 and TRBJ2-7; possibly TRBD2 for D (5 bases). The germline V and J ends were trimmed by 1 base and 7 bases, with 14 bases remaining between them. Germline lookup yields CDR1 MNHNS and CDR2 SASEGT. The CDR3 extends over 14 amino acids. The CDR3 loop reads CASSEEISRGEQYF. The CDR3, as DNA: TGTGCCAGCAGTGAAGAAATTTCCCGCGGGGAGCAGTACTTC.

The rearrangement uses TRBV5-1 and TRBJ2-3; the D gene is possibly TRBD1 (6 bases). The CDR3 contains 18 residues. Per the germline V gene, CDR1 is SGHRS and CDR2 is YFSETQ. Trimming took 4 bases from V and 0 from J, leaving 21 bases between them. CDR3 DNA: TGCGCCAGCAGCCGCGCCCCCCGGAGGACAGCTAGCACAGATACGCAGTATTTT. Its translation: CASSRAPRRTASTDTQYF.

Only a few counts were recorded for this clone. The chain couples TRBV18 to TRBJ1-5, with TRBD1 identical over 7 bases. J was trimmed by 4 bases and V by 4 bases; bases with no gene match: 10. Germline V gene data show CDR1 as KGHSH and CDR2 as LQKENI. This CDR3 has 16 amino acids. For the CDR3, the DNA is TGTGCCAGCTCACGGATGGCGGCACAGGGGAATCAGCCCCAGCATTTT. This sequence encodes CASSRMAAQGNQPQHF. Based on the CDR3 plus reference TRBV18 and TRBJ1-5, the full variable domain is NAGVMQNPRHLVRRRGQEARLRCSPMKGHSHVYWYRQLPEEGLKFMVYLQKENIIDESGMPKERFSAEFPKEGPSILRIQQVVRGDSAAYFCASSRMAAQGNQPQHFGDGTRLSIL.

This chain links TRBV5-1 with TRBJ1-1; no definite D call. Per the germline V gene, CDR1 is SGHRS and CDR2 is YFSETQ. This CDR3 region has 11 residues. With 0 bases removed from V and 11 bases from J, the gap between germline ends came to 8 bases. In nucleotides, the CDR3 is TGCGCCAGCAGCTTGGACGGTCGGGCTTTCTTT. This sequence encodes CASSLDGRAFF.

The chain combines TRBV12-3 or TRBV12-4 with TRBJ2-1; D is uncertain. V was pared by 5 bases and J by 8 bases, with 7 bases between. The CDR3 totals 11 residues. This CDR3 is CASSLADEQFF. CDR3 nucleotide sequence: TGTGCCAGCAGTCTCGCGGATGAGCAGTTCTTC.

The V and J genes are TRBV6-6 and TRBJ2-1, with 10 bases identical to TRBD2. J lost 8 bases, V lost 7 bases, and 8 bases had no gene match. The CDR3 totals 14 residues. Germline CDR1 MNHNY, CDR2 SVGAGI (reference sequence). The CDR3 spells CASIVAGGGDEQFF. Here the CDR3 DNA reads TGTGCCAGCATTGTAGCGGGAGGCGGGGATGAGCAGTTCTTC.

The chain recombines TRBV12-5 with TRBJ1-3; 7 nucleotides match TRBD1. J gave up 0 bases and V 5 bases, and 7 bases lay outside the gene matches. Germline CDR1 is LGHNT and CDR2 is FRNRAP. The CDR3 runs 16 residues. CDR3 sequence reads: CASGAPGGSSGNTIYF. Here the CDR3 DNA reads TGTGCTAGTGGTGCGCCAGGGGGATCCTCTGGAAACACCATATATTTT.

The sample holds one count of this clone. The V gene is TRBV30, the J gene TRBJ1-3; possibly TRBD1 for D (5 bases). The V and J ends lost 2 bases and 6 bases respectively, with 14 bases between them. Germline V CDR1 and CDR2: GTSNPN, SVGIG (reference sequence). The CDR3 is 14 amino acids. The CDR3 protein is CAWSYFGGENTIYF. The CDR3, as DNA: TGTGCCTGGAGTTACTTCGGAGGGGAAAACACCATATATTTT.

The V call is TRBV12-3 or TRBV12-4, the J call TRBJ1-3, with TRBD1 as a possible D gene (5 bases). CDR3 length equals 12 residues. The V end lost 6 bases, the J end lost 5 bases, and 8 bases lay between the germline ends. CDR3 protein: CASSLGRNTIYF. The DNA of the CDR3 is TGTGCCAGCAGCCTGGGGCGAAACACCATATATTTT.

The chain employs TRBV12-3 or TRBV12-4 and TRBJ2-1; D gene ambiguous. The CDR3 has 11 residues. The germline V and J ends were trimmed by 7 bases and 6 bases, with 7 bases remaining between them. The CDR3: CASTLSNEQFF. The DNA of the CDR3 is TGTGCCAGCACGCTATCCAATGAGCAGTTCTTC.

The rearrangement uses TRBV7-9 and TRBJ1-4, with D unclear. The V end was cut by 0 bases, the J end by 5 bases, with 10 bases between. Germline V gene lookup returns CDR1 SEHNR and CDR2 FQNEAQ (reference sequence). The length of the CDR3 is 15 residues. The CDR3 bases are TGTGCCAGCAGCTTAGCCGCAGTTGTAAATGAAAAACTGTTTTTT. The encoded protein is CASSLAAVVNEKLFF. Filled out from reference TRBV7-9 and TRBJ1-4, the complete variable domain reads DTGVSQNPRHKITKRGQNVTFRCDPISEHNRLYWYRQTLGQGPEFLTYFQNEAQLEKSRLLSDRFSAERPKGSFSTLEIQRTEQGDSAMYLCASSLAAVVNEKLFFGSGTQLSVL.